The T cell receptor beta chain under discussion was sequenced for a study of CD8 T cells in ankylosing spondylitis. The length of the CDR3 is 16 residues. The V gene's germline CDR1 is KGHDR and CDR2 SFDVKD. Germline trimming cut 1 base from V and 4 bases from J; bases unmatched to any gene: 6. This clonotype was found many times. TCRdb reanalysed the 5' RACE reads using MiXCR and keeps one entry per CDR3 protein. The sample holds approximately 40,000 distinct CDR3 sequences, approximately 5.9% seen once. The TCR comes from a male donor with ankylosing spondylitis or in good health (not recorded which). V is TRBV24-1 and J is TRBJ2-3; 8 bases fit TRBD1. The sequenced sample was blood, either unsorted or a sorted T cell fraction (not recorded which). CDR3 amino acids: CATSDFRDRHPDTQYF. The CDR3 DNA sequence: TGTGCCACCAGTGATTTTAGGGACAGGCACCCAGATACGCAGTATTTT.